These 3 T cell receptor beta chains were sequenced from one sample in a study of OX40 agonist ivuxolimab in advanced cancers. Sequenced by immunoSEQ multiplex PCR; TCRdb stores in-frame clones only, minus some. In the table there are roughly 48,000 clones, roughly 89% of which are singletons. The material sequenced was CD4+ or CD8+ T cells sorted from blood, taken in a trial of the OX40 agonist ivuxolimab. Receptor source: an adult with an advanced solid tumor such as melanoma, head and neck, liver or kidney cancer.

The chain carries TRBV9 and TRBJ2-1, with D unclear. The CDR3 runs 13 residues. Trimming removed 3 bases from V and 10 bases from J, with 14 bases in between. Germline V gene sequence: CDR1 SGDLS, CDR2 YYNGEE. The CDR3 spells CASSAQGSDEQFF. The CDR3, as DNA: TGTGCCAGCAGCGCCCAAGGCTCCGACGAGCAGTTCTTC.

CDR3 amino acids: CASSPWASGGSYEQYF. The CDR3, as DNA: TGTGCCAGCAGCCCTTGGGCTAGCGGGGGTTCCTACGAGCAGTACTTC. The gene calls are TRBV9 and TRBJ2-7; 10 bases fit TRBD2. Looked up from germline, CDR1 is SGDLS and CDR2 is YYNGEE. This CDR3 contains 16 residues. Germline trimming cut 4 bases from V and 1 base from J; bases unmatched to any gene: 8.

J is TRBJ1-1 and V is TRBV9; D unclear. Germline values: CDR1 SGDLS, CDR2 YYNGEE. Trimming removed 4 bases at V and 3 bases at J, with 13 bases between. This CDR3 has 14 residues. This CDR3 is CASSPSGSHTEAFF. Written as DNA, the CDR3 is TGTGCCAGCAGCCCTTCGGGATCCCACACTGAAGCTTTCTTT.